This T cell receptor beta chain was observed in a study of cytomegalovirus exposure and HLA in healthy donors. Study details: Of the donors genotyped, some 400 in all, about 82% fell in the Caucasian-associated ancestry cluster. Overall study results and limits: An analysis done earlier found most TCR beta V segments productive about 90% or about 30% of the time. The HLA-A and HLA-B alleles of most subjects were reportedly predicted accurately from TCR beta sequences.

CDR1 and CDR2 (germline): MNHEY, SVGAGI. V was cut by 4 bases and J by 11 bases, with 11 bases left in between. The CDR3 extends over 11 amino acids. In this sample, this clone turned up a few times. The antigen is not known. PCR amplification relied on 60 Vbeta primers (plus 13 Jbeta primers). The table came from immunoSEQ multiplex PCR; TCRdb's copy has only in-frame clones and leaves some out. There are roughly 160,000 clones in the sample; roughly 80% occur only once, and 0.35% to 0.45% lies in the top ten. The TCR originated in a boy younger than 10 in good health and CMV-seronegative. This chain connects TRBV6-5 to TRBJ1-1, with D hard to call. Sequencing was done on a sample of PBMCs. The CDR3 here is CASSSWAKAFF. The CDR3 coding sequence is TGTGCCAGCAGTTCCTGGGCCAAGGCTTTCTTT.